This T cell receptor (beta chain) is drawn from a study of CD8 T cells in ankylosing spondylitis. There are a few counts of this clonotype. The CDR3 has 15 residues. The germline V and J ends were trimmed by 2 bases and 1 base, with 9 bases remaining between them. Per the germline V gene, CDR1 is MNHNS and CDR2 is SASEGT. TCRdb used MiXCR to reprocess the 5' RACE reads, holding one entry per CDR3 protein. The repertoire holds roughly 190,000 distinct CDR3 sequences, about 13% seen once, with approximately 17% in the top ten. Source material: blood, either unsorted or a sorted T cell fraction (not recorded which). The TCR was taken from a male donor with ankylosing spondylitis or in good health (not recorded which). The chain joins TRBV6-1 to TRBJ2-1; D is perhaps TRBD2 (5 bases). CDR3 nucleotides: TGTGCCAGCAGTGAAAGCGGAGGATCCTACAATGAGCAGTTCTTC. Amino acids: CASSESGGSYNEQFF.